The 31 T cell receptor beta chains below all came from one sample that was sequenced in a study of shared clonotypes between healthy human individuals. Clones were read by immunoSEQ multiplex PCR, and TCRdb kept only the in-frame ones, dropping some. The top ten clones hold more than 10% of a sample with some 500,000 clones, 70% to 80% of them seen once. Specimen: PBMCs. Every receptor here comes from a woman in her 40s in good health. Some clones in this sample may be carry-over from other donors' samples.

The rearrangement uses TRBV9 and TRBJ2-1; tentative D call: TRBD1 (6 bases). The germline gives CDR1 SGDLS, CDR2 YYNGEE. The CDR3 is 14 residues long. The germline V and J ends were trimmed by 3 bases and 9 bases, with 16 bases remaining between them. The CDR3 region has the DNA TGTGCCAGCAGCGCTGGACAGCAAGGGGGTGAGCAGTTCTTC. Its translation: CASSAGQQGGEQFF. Full variable domain (missing parts from reference TRBV9 and TRBJ2-1): DSGVTQTPKHLITATGQRVTLRCSPRSGDLSVYWYQQSLDQGLQFLIQYYNGEERAKGNILERFSAQQFPDLHSELNLSSLELGDSALYFCASSAGQQGGEQFFGPGTRLTVL.

The rearrangement uses TRBV6-5 and TRBJ1-4; D gene unclear. Germline lookup yields CDR1 MNHEY and CDR2 SVGAGI. Trimming left V 8 bases short and J 6 bases short, with 7 bases between. This CDR3 is 11 amino acids long. DNA of the CDR3: TGTGCCAGCGGACCCTATGAAAAACTGTTTTTT. This sequence encodes CASGPYEKLFF.

This chain joins TRBV5-1 and TRBJ1-3; no clear D gene. Trimming took 0 bases from V and 0 from J, leaving 13 bases between them. The germline V gene has CDR1 SGHRS and CDR2 YFSETQ. The CDR3 runs to 17 residues. The chain's CDR3 is CASSLGVLRDSGNTIYF. The CDR3 nucleotides read TGCGCCAGCAGCTTGGGGGTCTTGAGGGACTCTGGAAACACCATATATTTT.

This clone was found many times. The chain uses TRBV7-3 and TRBJ2-3, with D unresolved. The CDR3 contains 13 residues. V was clipped by 2 bases and J by 8 bases, with 11 bases between them. Germline V gene sequence: CDR1 SGHTA, CDR2 FQGTGA. The CDR3 here is CASSLAPLGTQYF. The CDR3 region has the DNA TGTGCCAGCAGCTTAGCCCCTCTGGGTACGCAGTATTTT.

This clone was seen many times. Other DNA sequences within the sample encode an identical CDR3. The chain carries TRBV28 and TRBJ1-5; the D gene is possibly TRBD1 (6 bases). CDR1 is MDHEN and CDR2 is SYDVKM in the germline V gene. The CDR3 runs to 17 residues. V was pared by 6 bases and J by 4 bases, with 22 bases between. The CDR3: CASSPTGNLAINQPQHF. The CDR3 nucleotides are TGTGCCAGCAGCCCCACAGGGAATTTGGCTATAAATCAGCCCCAGCATTTT.

This clone was observed once. This chain joins TRBV4-1 and TRBJ2-5, with TRBD2 matching 7 bases. This CDR3 is built from 13 residues. Germline CDR1 reads MGHRA; CDR2 reads YSYEKL. V was clipped by 4 bases and J by 4 bases; unmatched bases: 3. The CDR3 nucleotides read TGCGCCAGCAGCCGGACTAGTTTAGAGACCCAGTACTTC. The encoded protein is CASSRTSLETQYF.

Regarding this clone: One end of the junction varies from germline; a read error may be responsible. The chain couples TRBV27 to TRBJ2-7; D remains unclear. There are 13 residues in the CDR3. Germline values: CDR1 MNHEY, CDR2 SMNVEV (reference sequence). The CDR3 sequence: CASSSLTTYEQHF. CDR3 sequence (DNA): TGTGCCAGCAGTTCCCTCACTACCTACGAGCAGCACTTC.

The J gene is TRBJ2-3, the V gene TRBV7-9; D possibly corresponds to TRBD1 (5 bases). Germline CDR1 is SEHNR and CDR2 is FQNEAQ (reference sequence). The CDR3 consists of 15 residues. Trimming removed 2 bases at V and 2 bases at J, with 11 bases between. The CDR3 spells CASSLRQGSTDTQYF. Written as DNA, the CDR3 is TGTGCCAGCAGCTTAAGGCAGGGATCCACAGATACGCAGTATTTT.

As regards this clone: A much larger clone lies one base from this, so it may be a read error. The chain is built from TRBV7-9 and TRBJ1-1; 10 positions match TRBD1. This CDR3 has 14 amino acids. Germline V CDR1 and CDR2: SEHNR, FQNEAQ (reference sequence). The V segment lost 2 bases and the J segment 4 bases; nucleotides outside the gene matches: 1. The CDR3 nucleotides are TGTGCCAGCAGCTTACGGACAGGGGGCACTGAAGCTTTCTTT. Amino acids: CASSLRTGGTEAFF.

The chain links TRBV15 to TRBJ1-4; perhaps TRBD1 as D (5 bases). Trimming pared 0 bases from V and 8 bases from J, leaving 13 bases between. This CDR3 is 15 amino acids long. Germline V lookup: CDR1 LNHNV, CDR2 YYDKDF (reference sequence). The CDR3 sequence is CATSRDQGRDEKLFF. Written as DNA, the CDR3 is TGTGCCACCAGCAGAGACCAGGGTCGGGACGAAAAACTGTTTTTT.

The chain has TRBV30 and TRBJ1-3, with D unclear. Germline-derived CDR1 and CDR2 are GTSNPN and SVGIG (reference sequence). This CDR3 has 15 residues. Trimming took off 0 bases at V and 0 bases at J, with 9 bases between the two ends. The CDR3 sequence is CAWSVLGNSGNTIYF. As DNA, the CDR3 is TGTGCCTGGAGTGTTCTAGGGAACTCTGGAAACACCATATATTTT.

The J gene is TRBJ1-2, the V gene TRBV11-2; D is possibly TRBD1 (5 bases). V was shortened by 1 base and J by 3 bases, with 12 bases between the two germline ends. The CDR3 is made up of 15 amino acids. Germline CDR1 reads SGHAT; CDR2 reads FQNNGV. CDR3 in amino acids: CASSLVPGGDYGYTF. The CDR3 bases are TGTGCCAGCAGCTTAGTCCCGGGGGGGGACTATGGCTACACCTTC.

Here the CDR3 DNA reads TGTGCCAGTCACGACAGGGGGGTGTGGACTGAAGCTTTCTTT. This encodes CASHDRGVWTEAFF. This chain joins TRBV28 and TRBJ1-1; TRBD1 agrees at 9 bases. With V trimmed by 9 bases and J by 5 bases, 10 bases remained unmatched. Looked up from germline, CDR1 is MDHEN and CDR2 is SYDVKM. The CDR3 contains 14 residues.

The V and J genes are TRBV7-2 and TRBJ1-2, with D uncertain. The germline V and J ends were trimmed by 5 bases and 6 bases, with 16 bases remaining between them. CDR3 length: 14 amino acids. Germline V gives CDR1 SGHTA, CDR2 FQGNSA. CDR3 sequence (DNA): TGTGCCAGCAGCCCGACCCCCCCGGTGGATGGCTACACCTTC. Its translation: CASSPTPPVDGYTF.

On this clone: A much larger clone sits a single nucleotide away, making a read error possible. The chain links TRBV7-2 to TRBJ2-5, with D tentatively TRBD2 (6 bases). V lost 5 bases and J 3 bases, leaving 19 bases between the germline ends. The CDR3 is 16 amino acids. Germline CDR1 SGHTA, CDR2 FQGNSA. Here the CDR3 DNA reads TGTGCCAGCAGCCCGGTTTGGGCCGGGAGAGAAGAGACCCAGTACTTC. Protein: CASSPVWAGREETQYF.

The V call is TRBV18, the J call TRBJ2-2; TRBD2 is a possible D gene (5 bases). This CDR3 has 14 residues. From germline, CDR1 is KGHSH and CDR2 LQKENI. Between the trimmed V and J ends, which lost 0 bases and 8 bases, there was a span of 10 bases. CDR3 protein: CASSPPEGSGELFF. The CDR3 DNA reads as TGTGCCAGCTCACCACCAGAGGGATCAGGGGAGCTGTTTTTT.

The CDR3 sequence is CSVAGASGYTF. The CDR3 DNA follows: TGCAGCGTTGCAGGGGCCTCGGGCTACACCTTC. This chain uses TRBV29-1 with TRBJ1-2; TRBD1 might be the D (6 bases). The germline gives CDR1 SQVTM, CDR2 ANQGSEA. Trimming cost V 4 bases and J 8 bases, with 11 bases left between them. The CDR3 contains 11 residues.

This clone was recorded once. This rearrangement joins TRBV19 to TRBJ2-3, with TRBD2 matching 14 bases. This CDR3 is built from 18 residues. Losses at the gene ends were 4 bases for V and 1 base for J; bases not matched to a gene: 7. CDR1 is LNHDA and CDR2 is SQIVND in the germline V gene (reference sequence). CDR3 amino acids: CASSKGLAGVYGTDTQYF. CDR3 sequence (DNA): TGTGCCAGTAGTAAGGGACTAGCGGGAGTTTATGGCACAGATACGCAGTATTTT.

CDR3 DNA: TGTGCCAGTAGTCCCAGACTGGAAATCACAGATACGCAGTATTTT. Its protein is CASSPRLEITDTQYF. This chain links TRBV19 with TRBJ2-3, with D hard to call. V lost 5 bases and J 2 bases, leaving 14 bases between the germline ends. The CDR3 runs to 15 residues. Germline CDR1 and CDR2: LNHDA and SQIVND (reference sequence).

This sequence joins TRBV11-2 and TRBJ2-7, with TRBD2 identical over 10 bases. Trimming took 2 bases from V and 0 from J; bases not matched to a gene: 10. Germline V gene lookup returns CDR1 SGHAT and CDR2 FQNNGV. The CDR3 extends over 18 amino acids. CDR3 sequence: CASSLRTSGPGPSYEQYF. The CDR3 coding sequence is TGTGCCAGCAGCTTAAGGACTAGCGGTCCCGGGCCCTCCTACGAGCAGTACTTC. Full variable domain (remainder filled in from reference TRBV11-2 and TRBJ2-7): EAGVAQSPRYKIIEKRQSVAFWCNPISGHATLYWYQQILGQGPKLLIQFQNNGVVDDSQLPKDRFSAERLKGVDSTLKIQPAKLEDSAVYLCASSLRTSGPGPSYEQYFGPGTRLTVT.

As for this clone: A far bigger clonotype differs at one base, so this is likely a read error. Because the CDR3 is missing its conserved closing phenylalanine or tryptophan, this is likely a read error. The rearrangement uses TRBV5-4 and TRBJ1-1; D gene unclear. Germline V gives CDR1 SGHNT, CDR2 YYREEE (reference sequence). This CDR3 contains 13 residues. The CDR3 here is CASSLALKTEAFL. CDR3 sequence (DNA): TGTGCCAGCAGCTTAGCGTTGAAGACTGAAGCTTTCCTT.

The chain carries TRBV11-2 and TRBJ2-1, with D possibly TRBD2 on 5 matching bases. The CDR3 runs to 15 residues. V lost 5 bases, J lost 0 bases, and 11 bases lay in between. CDR1 is SGHAT, CDR2 FQNNGV, per germline. CDR3 DNA: TGTGCCAGCAGCGGTGGGGAGAGCTCCTACAATGAGCAGTTCTTC. As protein: CASSGGESSYNEQFF.

Worth noting for this clone: The identical CDR3 is also encoded by other nucleotide sequences in the sample. The V call is TRBV18, the J call TRBJ1-1; no clear D gene. The CDR3 covers 13 residues. Trimming shortened V by 0 bases and J by 1 base, and 3 bases separated the two germline ends. Germline CDR1 and CDR2: KGHSH and LQKENI. The CDR3 spells CASSPPGNTEAFF. In nucleotides, the CDR3 is TGTGCCAGCTCACCACCGGGGAACACTGAAGCTTTCTTT.

The CDR3, as DNA: TGCAGCGTCCAGACTAGCCGCTCCTACGAGCAGTACTTC. This translates into CSVQTSRSYEQYF. This chain joins TRBV29-1 and TRBJ2-7; TRBD2 aligns across 7 bases. V lost 6 bases and J lost 0; bases outside the gene matches: 5. Germline V CDR1 and CDR2: SQVTM, ANQGSEA. This CDR3 is 13 amino acids long.

V gene TRBV5-1 combines with J gene TRBJ2-7, with 8 bases matching TRBD2. The V gene's germline CDR1 is SGHRS and CDR2 YFSETQ. The CDR3 covers 14 residues. Losses at the gene ends were 3 bases for V and 3 bases for J; bases not matched to a gene: 5. The CDR3 spells CASSSYSGNYEQYF. DNA of the CDR3: TGCGCCAGCAGCTCCTATAGCGGGAACTACGAGCAGTACTTC.

Details on this clone: This likely reflects a read error, since a far larger clone is one base away. This chain's CDR3 is CASSQGYEQHF. CDR3 nucleotide sequence: TGCGCCAGCAGCCAGGGCTACGAGCAGCACTTC. This rearrangement joins TRBV4-1 to TRBJ2-7; D is unclear. The CDR3 has 11 amino acids. Germline V CDR1 and CDR2: MGHRA, YSYEKL.

This chain links TRBV11-1 with TRBJ2-1; possibly TRBD1 or TRBD2 for D (5 bases each). Between the trimmed V and J ends, which lost 2 bases and 6 bases, there was a span of 11 bases. Germline V CDR1 and CDR2: SGHAT, FQDESV (reference sequence). This CDR3 has 14 residues. Here the CDR3 reads CASSLNLGTNEQFF. CDR3 in DNA: TGTGCCAGCAGCTTAAATTTAGGGACCAATGAGCAGTTCTTC.

The gene calls are TRBV6-1 and TRBJ1-5; D is perhaps TRBD1 (5 bases). In germline, CDR1 is MNHNS, CDR2 SASEGT. The CDR3 is 13 residues long. The V gene lost 8 bases and the J gene lost 1 base, with 9 bases spanning the gap. The CDR3 protein is CASLRDSNQPQHF. The CDR3 DNA is TGTGCCAGCCTCCGGGACAGCAATCAGCCCCAGCATTTT.

In regard to this clone: Possible read error: a much larger clone is one base away. The chain links TRBV30 to TRBJ2-1; 10 bases agree with TRBD1. CDR1 and CDR2 from the germline V gene are GTSNPN and SVGIG (reference sequence). Trimming cost V 8 bases and J 4 bases; bases outside gene matches: 8. The CDR3 extends over 14 amino acids. The CDR3: CARGDRGLYNEQFF. The CDR3 region has the DNA TGTGCCCGGGGGGACAGGGGACTTTACAATGAGCAGTTCTTC.

As to this clone: This may be a read error, as it is one base from a much larger clone. Other DNA sequences of this sample code for an identical CDR3. The V and J genes are TRBV29-1 and TRBJ2-1, with a weak D call TRBD1 (6 bases). CDR1 and CDR2 (germline): SQVTM, ANQGSEA. The CDR3 contains 11 residues. CDR3 region: CSGGRSGEQFF. Here the CDR3 DNA reads TGCAGTGGGGGCCGCTCGGGTGAGCAGTTCTTC.

The rearrangement joins TRBV11-2 to TRBJ2-1, with 7 bases that match TRBD1. The junction had 5 bases not matched to a gene; V was cut back by 6 bases and J by 3 bases. The CDR3 is 14 amino acids. Germline V gene lookup returns CDR1 SGHAT and CDR2 FQNNGV. CDR3 coding DNA: TGTGCCAGCAGAAGACAGGGTGGCTACAATGAGCAGTTCTTC. It codes for CASRRQGGYNEQFF.